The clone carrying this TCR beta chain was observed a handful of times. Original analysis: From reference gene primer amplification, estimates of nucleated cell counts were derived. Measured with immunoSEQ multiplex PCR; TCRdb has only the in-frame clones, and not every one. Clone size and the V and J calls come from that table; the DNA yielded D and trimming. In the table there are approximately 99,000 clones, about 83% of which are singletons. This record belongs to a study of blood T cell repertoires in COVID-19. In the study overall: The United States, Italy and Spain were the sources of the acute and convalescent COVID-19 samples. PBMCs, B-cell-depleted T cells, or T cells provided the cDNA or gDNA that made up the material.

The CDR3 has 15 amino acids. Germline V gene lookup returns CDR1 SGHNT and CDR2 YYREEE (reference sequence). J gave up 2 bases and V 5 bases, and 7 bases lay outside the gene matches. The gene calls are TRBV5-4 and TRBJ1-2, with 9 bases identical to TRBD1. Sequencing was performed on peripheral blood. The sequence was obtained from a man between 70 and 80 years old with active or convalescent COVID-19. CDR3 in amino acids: CASRGTGTGNYGYTF. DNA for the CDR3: TGTGCCAGCAGGGGGACCGGGACAGGGAACTATGGCTACACCTTC.